The rows below give T cell receptor beta chains drawn from one sample of a study of monozygotic twins with inflammatory bowel disease. Following a re-call of the 5' RACE reads, TCRdb has one entry per CDR3 protein and lacks DNA. The sample holds about 380,000 distinct CDR3 sequences. The sample comprised blood. All receptors come from a human donor with ulcerative colitis or Crohn's disease, or a healthy co-twin of an affected twin (not recorded which). CDR3s include the opening cysteine and the closing phenylalanine or tryptophan. Fields, in order: V gene, CDR3 length, J gene, CDR3 protein.

TRBV9	15	TRBJ2-7	CASSVNPREGYEQYF
TRBV19	15	TRBJ2-7	CASSSRGQSYYEQYF
TRBV29-1	14	TRBJ2-2	CSTSGSPDTGELFF
TRBV5-1	15	TRBJ2-3	CASSLDSKYTDTQYF
TRBV7-9	13	TRBJ2-2	CASSYDGTGELFF
TRBV5-1	13	TRBJ1-1	CASRDGVNTEAFF
TRBV20-1	13	TRBJ2-5	CSATGQGKETQYF
TRBV7-8	19	TRBJ1-6	CASTRSLRDRGLYNSPLHF
TRBV7-8	17	TRBJ1-3	CASSLNTGGASGNTIYF
TRBV18	15	TRBJ2-3	CASSPAGGLTDTQYF
TRBV5-1	15	TRBJ1-5	CASSLEPHSNQPQHF
TRBV19	19	TRBJ2-1	CASSRTGLAGGGNYNEQFF
TRBV20-1	14	TRBJ1-1	CSARNGAQNTEAFF
TRBV12-3/TRBV12-4	12	TRBJ1-1	CASSFGNTEAFF
TRBV12-3/TRBV12-4	12	TRBJ2-7	CASSPGTPEQYF
TRBV7-2	13	TRBJ2-3	CASSLGWQDTQYF
TRBV12-3/TRBV12-4	15	TRBJ2-7	CASSTHVRQGSEQYF
TRBV5-1	15	TRBJ2-1	CASSLGDGGAGEQFF
TRBV6-5	16	TRBJ2-7	CASSFPQGLVVYEQYF
TRBV5-1	14	TRBJ1-2	CASSFRGRDYGYTF
TRBV27	15	TRBJ2-3	CASSPQSAPTDTQYF
TRBV2	14	TRBJ2-7	CASTLTGGGSEQYF
TRBV12-3/TRBV12-4	12	TRBJ1-5	CASRGGTEPQHF
TRBV7-9	12	TRBJ2-3	CAIRTLADTQYF
TRBV20-1	15	TRBJ1-1	CSAPFRWTANTEAFF
TRBV7-3	18	TRBJ2-3	CASSPTGGGRAGKDTQYF
TRBV11-2	14	TRBJ1-1	CASSVTGQSKEAFF